Given below is one T cell receptor beta chain in context. RNA extraction and reverse transcription yielded cDNA as sequencing template. The method was immunoSEQ multiplex PCR; TCRdb's version includes in-frame clones alone and lacks a portion of them. The top ten clones hold around 1.5% of a sample with about 210,000 clones, 50% to 60% of them seen once. Germline CDR1 SGDLS, CDR2 YYNGEE. Trimming took off 4 bases at V and 2 bases at J, with 14 bases between the two ends. There are 15 residues in the CDR3. Treatment indicated: oral pan-JAK inhibitor, 5-10 mg twice daily. The data derive from a study of CD8+ T cells in alopecia areata.

The chain is built from TRBV9 and TRBJ2-3; D unclear. This receptor was identified in a human donor with alopecia areata. The source material was CD4+ T cells sorted from blood, sampled at week 4, from a patient treated with tofacitinib. In DNA, the CDR3 is TGTGCCAGCAGCACCACGGCGATACCCACAGATACGCAGTATTTT. It is translated as CASSTTAIPTDTQYF. Combining the CDR3 with reference TRBV9 and TRBJ2-3 gives the whole variable domain DSGVTQTPKHLITATGQRVTLRCSPRSGDLSVYWYQQSLDQGLQFLIQYYNGEERAKGNILERFSAQQFPDLHSELNLSSLELGDSALYFCASSTTAIPTDTQYFGPGTRLTVL.